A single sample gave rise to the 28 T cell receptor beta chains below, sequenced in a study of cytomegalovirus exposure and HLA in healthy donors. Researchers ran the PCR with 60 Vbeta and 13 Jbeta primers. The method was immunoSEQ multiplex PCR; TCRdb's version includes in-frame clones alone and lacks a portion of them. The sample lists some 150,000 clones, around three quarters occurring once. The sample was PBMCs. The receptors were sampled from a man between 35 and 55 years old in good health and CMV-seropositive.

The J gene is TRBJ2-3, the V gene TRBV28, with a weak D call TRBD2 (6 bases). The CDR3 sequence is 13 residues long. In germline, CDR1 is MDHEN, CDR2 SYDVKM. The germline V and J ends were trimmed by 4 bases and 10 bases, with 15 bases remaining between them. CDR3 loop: CASSSSPGVSQYF. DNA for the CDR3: TGTGCCAGCAGTTCAAGCCCGGGGGTATCGCAGTATTTT.

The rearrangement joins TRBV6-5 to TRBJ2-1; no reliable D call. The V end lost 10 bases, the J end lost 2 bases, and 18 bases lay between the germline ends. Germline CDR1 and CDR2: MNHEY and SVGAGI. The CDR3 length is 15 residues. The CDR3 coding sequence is TGTGCCACATACTCCCCCACCCGGGCCTACAATGAGCAGTTCTTC. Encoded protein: CATYSPTRAYNEQFF.

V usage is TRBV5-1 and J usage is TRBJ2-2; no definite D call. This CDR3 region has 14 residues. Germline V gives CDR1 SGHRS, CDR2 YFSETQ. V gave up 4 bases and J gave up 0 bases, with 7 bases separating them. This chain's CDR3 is CASSARSNTGELFF. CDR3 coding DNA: TGCGCCAGCAGCGCGCGATCGAACACCGGGGAGCTGTTTTTT.

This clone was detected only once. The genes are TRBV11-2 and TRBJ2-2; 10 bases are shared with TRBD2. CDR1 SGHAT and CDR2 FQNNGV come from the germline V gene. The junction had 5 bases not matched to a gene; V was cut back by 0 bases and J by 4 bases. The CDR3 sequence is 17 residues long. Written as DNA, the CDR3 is TGTGCCAGCAGCTTAGAAAGACTAGCGGGCTCCACCGGGGAGCTGTTTTTT. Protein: CASSLERLAGSTGELFF.

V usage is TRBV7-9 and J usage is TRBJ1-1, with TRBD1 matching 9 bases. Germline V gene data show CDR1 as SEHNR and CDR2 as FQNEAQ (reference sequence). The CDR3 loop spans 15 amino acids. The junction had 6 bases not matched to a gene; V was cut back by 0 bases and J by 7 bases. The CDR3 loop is CASSLAGGQGFEAFF. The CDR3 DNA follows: TGTGCCAGCAGCTTAGCGGGCGGACAGGGGTTTGAAGCTTTCTTT.

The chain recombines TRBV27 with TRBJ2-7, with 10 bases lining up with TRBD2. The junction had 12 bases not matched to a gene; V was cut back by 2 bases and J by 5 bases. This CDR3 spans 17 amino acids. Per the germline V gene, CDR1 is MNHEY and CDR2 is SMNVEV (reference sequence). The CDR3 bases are TGTGCCAGCAGTTTAATGAGTAGCGGGAGGAACCTCCACGAGCAGTACTTC. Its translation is CASSLMSSGRNLHEQYF.

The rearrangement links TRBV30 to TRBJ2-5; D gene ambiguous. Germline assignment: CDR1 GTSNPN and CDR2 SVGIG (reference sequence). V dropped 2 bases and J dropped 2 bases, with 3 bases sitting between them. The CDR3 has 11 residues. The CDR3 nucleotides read TGTGCCTGGAGTATACAAGAGACCCAGTACTTC. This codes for CAWSIQETQYF.

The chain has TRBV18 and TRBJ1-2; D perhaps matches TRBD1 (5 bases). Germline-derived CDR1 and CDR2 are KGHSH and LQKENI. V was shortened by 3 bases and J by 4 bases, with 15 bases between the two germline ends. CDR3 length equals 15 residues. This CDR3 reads CASSPQGRDSYGYTF. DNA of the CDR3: TGTGCCAGCTCACCTCAGGGAAGGGACTCCTATGGCTACACCTTC.

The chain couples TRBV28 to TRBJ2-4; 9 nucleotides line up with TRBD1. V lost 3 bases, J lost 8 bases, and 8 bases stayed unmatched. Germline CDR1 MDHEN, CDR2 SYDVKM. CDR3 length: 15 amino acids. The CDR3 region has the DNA TGTGCCAGCAGTTTGGGACAGGGTATGAGGGACATTCAGTACTTC. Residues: CASSLGQGMRDIQYF.

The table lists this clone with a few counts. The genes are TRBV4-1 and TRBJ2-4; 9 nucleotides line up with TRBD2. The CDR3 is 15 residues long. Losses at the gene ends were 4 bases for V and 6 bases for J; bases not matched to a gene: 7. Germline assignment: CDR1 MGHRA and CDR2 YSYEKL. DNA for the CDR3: TGCGCCAGCAGCCCCCTGCGGGAGGGCGCAAACATTCAGTACTTC. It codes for CASSPLREGANIQYF.

The CDR3 is CASSLGLGRLAGLYNEQFF. CDR3 nucleotide sequence: TGTGCCAGCAGCTTAGGGTTGGGGCGACTAGCGGGACTCTACAATGAGCAGTTCTTC. The rearrangement joins TRBV7-9 to TRBJ2-1, with 11 positions matching TRBD2. CDR1 and CDR2 from the germline V gene are SEHNR and FQNEAQ (reference sequence). The CDR3 has 19 residues. The V segment lost 1 base and the J segment 3 bases; nucleotides outside the gene matches: 11.

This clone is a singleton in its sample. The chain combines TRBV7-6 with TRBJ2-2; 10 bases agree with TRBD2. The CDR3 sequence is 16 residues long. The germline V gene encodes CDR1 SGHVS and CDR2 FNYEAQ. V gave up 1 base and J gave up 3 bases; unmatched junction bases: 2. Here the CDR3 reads CASSLGLAGDTGELFF. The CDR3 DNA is TGTGCCAGCAGCTTAGGACTAGCGGGCGACACCGGGGAGCTGTTTTTT.

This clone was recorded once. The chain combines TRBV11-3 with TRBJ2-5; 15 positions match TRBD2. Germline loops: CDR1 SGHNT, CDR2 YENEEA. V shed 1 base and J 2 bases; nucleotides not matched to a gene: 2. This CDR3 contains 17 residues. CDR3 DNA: TGTGCCAGCAGCTTAGGGGGACTAGCGGGAGGTCAAGAGACCCAGTACTTC. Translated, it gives CASSLGGLAGGQETQYF.

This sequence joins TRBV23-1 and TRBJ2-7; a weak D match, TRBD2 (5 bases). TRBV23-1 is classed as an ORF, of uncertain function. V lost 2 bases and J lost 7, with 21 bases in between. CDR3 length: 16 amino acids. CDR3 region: CASSQHDKALRGEQYF. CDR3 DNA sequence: TGCGCCAGCAGTCAACACGACAAGGCCCTCCGAGGGGAGCAGTACTTC.

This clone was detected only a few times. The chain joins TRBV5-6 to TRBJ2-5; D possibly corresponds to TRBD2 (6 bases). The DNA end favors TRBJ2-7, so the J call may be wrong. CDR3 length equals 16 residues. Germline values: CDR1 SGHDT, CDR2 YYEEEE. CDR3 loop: CASSLEGPTSSYEQYF. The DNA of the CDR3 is TGTGCCAGCAGCTTGGAGGGACCCACTAGCAGCTACGAGCAGTACTTC.

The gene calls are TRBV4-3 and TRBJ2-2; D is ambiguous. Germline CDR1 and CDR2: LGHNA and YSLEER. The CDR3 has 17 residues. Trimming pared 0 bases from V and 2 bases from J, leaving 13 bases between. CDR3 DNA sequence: TGCGCCAGCAGCCAAGAAAGACTCCTAATAAACACCGGGGAGCTGTTTTTT. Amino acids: CASSQERLLINTGELFF.

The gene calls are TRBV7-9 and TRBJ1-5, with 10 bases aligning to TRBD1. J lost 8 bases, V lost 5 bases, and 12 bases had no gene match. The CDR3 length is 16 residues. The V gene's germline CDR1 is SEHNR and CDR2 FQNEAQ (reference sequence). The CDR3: CASSPGRQGATEPQHF. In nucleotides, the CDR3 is TGTGCCAGCAGCCCAGGCCGACAGGGGGCGACTGAGCCCCAGCATTTT.

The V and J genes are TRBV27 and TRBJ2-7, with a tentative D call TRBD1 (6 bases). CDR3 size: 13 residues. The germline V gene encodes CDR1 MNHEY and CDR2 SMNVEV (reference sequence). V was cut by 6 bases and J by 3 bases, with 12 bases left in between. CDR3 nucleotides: TGTGCCAGCAGGGGACATTCAAGCTACGAGCAGTACTTC. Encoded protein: CASRGHSSYEQYF.

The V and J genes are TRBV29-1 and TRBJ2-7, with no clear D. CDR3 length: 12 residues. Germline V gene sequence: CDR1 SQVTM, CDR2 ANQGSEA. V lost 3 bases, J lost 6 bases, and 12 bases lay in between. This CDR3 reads CSVDSVVGEQYF. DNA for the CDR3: TGCAGCGTTGATTCGGTTGTTGGCGAGCAGTACTTC.

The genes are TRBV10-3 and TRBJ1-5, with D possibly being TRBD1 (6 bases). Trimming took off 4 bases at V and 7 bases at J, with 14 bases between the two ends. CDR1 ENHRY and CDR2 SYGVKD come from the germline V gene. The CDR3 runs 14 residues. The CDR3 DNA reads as TGTGCCATCAGTGTACAGGGTGGAGAGCAGCCCCAGCATTTT. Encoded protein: CAISVQGGEQPQHF.

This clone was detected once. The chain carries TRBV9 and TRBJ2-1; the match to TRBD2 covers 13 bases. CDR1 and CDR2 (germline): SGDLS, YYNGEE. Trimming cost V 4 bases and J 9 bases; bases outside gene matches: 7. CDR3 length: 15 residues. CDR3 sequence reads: CASSTRLAGGGEQFF. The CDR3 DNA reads TGTGCCAGCAGCACAAGACTAGCGGGAGGCGGTGAGCAGTTCTTC. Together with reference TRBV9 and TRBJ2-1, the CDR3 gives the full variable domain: DSGVTQTPKHLITATGQRVTLRCSPRSGDLSVYWYQQSLDQGLQFLIQYYNGEERAKGNILERFSAQQFPDLHSELNLSSLELGDSALYFCASSTRLAGGGEQFFGPGTRLTVL.

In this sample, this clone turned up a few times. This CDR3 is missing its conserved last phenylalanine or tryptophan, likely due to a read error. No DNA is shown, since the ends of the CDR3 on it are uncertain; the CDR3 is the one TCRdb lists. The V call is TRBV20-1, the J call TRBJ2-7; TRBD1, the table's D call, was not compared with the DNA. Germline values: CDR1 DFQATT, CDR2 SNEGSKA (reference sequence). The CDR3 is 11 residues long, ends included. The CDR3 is CSARIGNKGSI.

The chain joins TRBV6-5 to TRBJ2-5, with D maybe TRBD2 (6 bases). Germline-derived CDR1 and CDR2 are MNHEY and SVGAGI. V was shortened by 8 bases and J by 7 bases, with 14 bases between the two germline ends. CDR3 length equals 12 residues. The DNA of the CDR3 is TGTGCCAGCGGTCTTCGGAGGGGGACCCAGTACTTC. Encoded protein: CASGLRRGTQYF.

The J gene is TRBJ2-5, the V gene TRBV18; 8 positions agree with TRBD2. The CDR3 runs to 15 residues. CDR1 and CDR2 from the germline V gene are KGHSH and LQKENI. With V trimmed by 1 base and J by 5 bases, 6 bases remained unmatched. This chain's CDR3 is CASSPRSGSGETQYF. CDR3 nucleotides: TGTGCCAGCTCACCACGGAGCGGGAGCGGGGAGACCCAGTACTTC.

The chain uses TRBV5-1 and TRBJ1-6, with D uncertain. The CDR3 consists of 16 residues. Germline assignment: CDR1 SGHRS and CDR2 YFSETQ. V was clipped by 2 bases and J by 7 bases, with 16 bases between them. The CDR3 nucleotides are TGCGCCAGCAGCTTCGGTGAGGGCGGTGGGAATTCACCCCTCCACTTT. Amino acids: CASSFGEGGGNSPLHF. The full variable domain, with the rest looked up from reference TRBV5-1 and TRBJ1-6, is KAGVTQTPRYLIKTRGQQVTLSCSPISGHRSVSWYQQTPGQGLQFLFEYFSETQRNKGNFPGRFSGRQFSNSRSEMNVSTLELGDSALYLCASSFGEGGGNSPLHFGNGTRLTVT.

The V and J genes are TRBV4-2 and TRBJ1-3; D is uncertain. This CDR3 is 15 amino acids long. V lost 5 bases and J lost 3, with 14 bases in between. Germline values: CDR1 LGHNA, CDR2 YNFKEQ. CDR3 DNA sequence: TGTGCCAGCAGCTTAGAGGGAAATGGTGGAAACACCATATATTTT. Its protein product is CASSLEGNGGNTIYF.

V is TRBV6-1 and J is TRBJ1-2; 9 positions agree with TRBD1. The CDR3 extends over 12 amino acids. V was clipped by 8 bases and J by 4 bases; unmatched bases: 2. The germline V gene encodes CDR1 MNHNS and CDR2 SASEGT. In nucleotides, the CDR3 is TGTGCCAGCCAGGACAGGGGCTATGGCTACACCTTC. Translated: CASQDRGYGYTF.

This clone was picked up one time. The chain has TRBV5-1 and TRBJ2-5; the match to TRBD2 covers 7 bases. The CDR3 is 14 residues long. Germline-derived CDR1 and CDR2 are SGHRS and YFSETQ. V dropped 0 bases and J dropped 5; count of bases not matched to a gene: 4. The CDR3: CASSLGWEGETQYF. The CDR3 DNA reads TGCGCCAGCAGCTTGGGCTGGGAGGGGGAGACCCAGTACTTC. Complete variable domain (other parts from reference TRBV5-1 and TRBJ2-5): KAGVTQTPRYLIKTRGQQVTLSCSPISGHRSVSWYQQTPGQGLQFLFEYFSETQRNKGNFPGRFSGRQFSNSRSEMNVSTLELGDSALYLCASSLGWEGETQYFGPGTRLLVL.